This TCR beta chain was observed in a study of CD8 T cells in ankylosing spondylitis. Trimming at V came to 5 bases and at J to 0 bases, leaving 11 bases not matched to a gene. CDR3 length: 18 amino acids. Preparation of TCR beta libraries was done by quantitative 5'-RACE with molecular barcodes. Using its own MiXCR run on the 5' RACE reads, TCRdb lists one record per CDR3 protein. The sample comprises 670,000 or so distinct CDR3 sequences, roughly 19% of which are singletons, and under 20% rests with the top ten. In this sample, this clonotype turned up a few times. Its specificity is not known. Study outcomes and limitations: Earlier studies detected some motif variants in reactive arthritis synovial fluid and blood. For ankylosing spondylitis blood, a TCR beta motif of several highly homologous variants appeared characteristic. Significant enrichment of disease-linked clones was reportedly seen in matched ankylosing spondylitis synovial fluid.

This rearrangement joins TRBV12-3 or TRBV12-4 to TRBJ2-1; 9 bases agree with TRBD1. The sequenced material came from blood, either unsorted or a sorted T cell fraction (not recorded which). This sequence was found in a male donor with ankylosing spondylitis. CDR3 sequence: CASSPGTGSVSSYNEQFF. In DNA form, the CDR3 reads TGTGCCAGCAGTCCCGGGACAGGGTCTGTCAGCTCCTACAATGAGCAGTTCTTC.